This note documents a single T cell receptor (beta chain) sequence. Researchers amplified the TCR beta CDR3 regions from RNA transcripts. When the TCR CDR3 underwent first-round RT-PCR, the HTBI primer set was used. One entry per CDR3 protein results from TCRdb running MiXCR on the multiplex PCR reads. The sample shows fewer than 900,000 distinct CDR3 sequences, approximately 19% of them seen only once. The sample comes from a study of T cells in Graves' hyperthyroidism and ophthalmopathy. The CDR3 has 15 amino acids. Germline values: CDR1 SNHLY, CDR2 FYNNEI. V lost 1 base and J 6 bases, leaving 13 bases between the germline ends.

Sequenced material: blood. This receptor was obtained from a woman aged 50 to 60 with Graves' hyperthyroidism that later progressed to Graves' ophthalmopathy. This chain connects TRBV2 to TRBJ2-4, with D unclear. This chain's CDR3 is CASSEEPTSRNIQYF. DNA of the CDR3: TGTGCCAGCAGTGAAGAGCCTACATCTAGAAACATTCAGTACTTC. Looking up the rest from reference TRBV2 and TRBJ2-4 gives the full variable domain: EPEVTQTPSHQVTQMGQEVILRCVPISNHLYFYWYRQILGQKVEFLVSFYNNEISEKSEIFDDQFSVERPDGSNFTLKIRSTKLEDSAMYFCASSEEPTSRNIQYFGAGTRLSVL.